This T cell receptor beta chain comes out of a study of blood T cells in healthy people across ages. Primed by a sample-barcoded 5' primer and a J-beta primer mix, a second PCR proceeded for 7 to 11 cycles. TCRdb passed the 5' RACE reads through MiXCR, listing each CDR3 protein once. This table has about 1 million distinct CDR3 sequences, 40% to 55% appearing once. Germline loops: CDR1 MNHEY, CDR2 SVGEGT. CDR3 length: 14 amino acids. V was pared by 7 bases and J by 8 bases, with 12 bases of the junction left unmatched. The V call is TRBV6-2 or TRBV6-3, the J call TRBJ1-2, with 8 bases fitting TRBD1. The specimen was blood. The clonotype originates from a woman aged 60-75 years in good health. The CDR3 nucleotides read TGTGCCAGCAAGAAGACAGGGGACATCCTCGGCTACACCTTC. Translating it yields CASKKTGDILGYTF.